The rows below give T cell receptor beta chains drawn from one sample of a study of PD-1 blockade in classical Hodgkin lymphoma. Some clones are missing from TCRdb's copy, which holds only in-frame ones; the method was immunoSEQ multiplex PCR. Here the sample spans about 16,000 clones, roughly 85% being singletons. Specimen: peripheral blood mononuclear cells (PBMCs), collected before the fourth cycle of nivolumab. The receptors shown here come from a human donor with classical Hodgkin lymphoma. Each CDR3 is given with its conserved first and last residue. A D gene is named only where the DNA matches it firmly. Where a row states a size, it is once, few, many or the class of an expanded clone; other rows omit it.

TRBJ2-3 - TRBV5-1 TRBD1 CASSLATGGTDTQYF TGCGCCAGCAGCTTGGCGACAGGGGGCACAGATACGCAGTATTTT
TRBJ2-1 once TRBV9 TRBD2 CASSVGPLAGGKNEQFF TGTGCCAGCAGCGTAGGGCCACTAGCGGGGGGGAAAAATGAGCAGTTCTTC
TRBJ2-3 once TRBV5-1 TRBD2 CASSALAGGSTDTQYF TGCGCCAGCAGCGCGCTAGCGGGGGGGTCTACAGATACGCAGTATTTT
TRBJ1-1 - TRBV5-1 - CASSKDINTEAFF TGCGCCAGCAGTAAGGACATAAACACTGAAGCTTTCTTT
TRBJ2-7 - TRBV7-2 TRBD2 CASSLNWGGREQYF TGTGCCAGCAGCTTGAACTGGGGGGGACGCGAGCAGTACTTC
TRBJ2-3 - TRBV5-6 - CASSLRGAGDTQYF TGTGCCAGCAGCTTGCGGGGGGCGGGAGATACGCAGTATTTT
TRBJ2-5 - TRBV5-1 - CASSLDLQGVTQYF TGCGCCAGCAGCTTGGACCTCCAAGGGGTGACCCAGTACTTC
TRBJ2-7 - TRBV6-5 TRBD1 CASRPGTAPPYEQYF TGTGCCAGCAGGCCCGGGACAGCTCCTCCCTACGAGCAGTACTTC
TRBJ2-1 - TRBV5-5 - CASSLRPTGSSSYNEQFF TGTGCCAGCAGCTTACGACCTACAGGGTCCAGCTCCTACAATGAGCAGTTCTTC
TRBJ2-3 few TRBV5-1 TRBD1 CASSLGQGVETDTQYF TGCGCCAGCAGCTTGGGACAGGGGGTAGAGACAGATACGCAGTATTTT
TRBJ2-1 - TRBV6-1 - CASSEAVAVYNEQFF TGTGCCAGCAGTGAAGCGGTAGCGGTGTACAATGAGCAGTTCTTC